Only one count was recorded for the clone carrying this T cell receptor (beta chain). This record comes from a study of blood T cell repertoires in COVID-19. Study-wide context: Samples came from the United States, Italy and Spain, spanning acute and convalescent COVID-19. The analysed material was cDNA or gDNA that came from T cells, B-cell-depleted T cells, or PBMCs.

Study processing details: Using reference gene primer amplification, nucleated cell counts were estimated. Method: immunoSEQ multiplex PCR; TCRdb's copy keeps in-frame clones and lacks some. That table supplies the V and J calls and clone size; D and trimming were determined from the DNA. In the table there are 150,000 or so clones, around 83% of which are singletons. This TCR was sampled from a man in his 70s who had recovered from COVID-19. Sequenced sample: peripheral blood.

The CDR3 DNA reads TGTGCCAGCAGGCCGCCCGGGGTGACCGGGACCTACGAGCAGTACTTC. Translating gives CASRPPGVTGTYEQYF. V usage is TRBV28 and J usage is TRBJ2-7; maybe TRBD2 (5 bases). The CDR3 totals 16 residues. Germline V gene lookup returns CDR1 MDHEN and CDR2 SYDVKM. The germline V and J ends were trimmed by 6 bases and 2 bases, with 20 bases remaining between them.